The rows below give T cell receptor beta chains drawn from one sample of a study of blood T cells in healthy people across ages. TCRdb used MiXCR to reprocess the 5' RACE reads, holding one entry per CDR3 protein. Seen here are roughly 720,000 distinct CDR3 sequences, less than 70% observed once, and the top ten hold under 50%. Sequenced input: blood. The receptors derive from a man at least 80 years old in good health. Each CDR3 is given with its conserved first and last residue. Fields, in order: V gene, D gene, J gene, clone size, CDR3 protein, CDR3 DNA. D genes are given only for firm matches. Not all rows give a size; the values are once, few, many and, for expanded clones, a class.

>TRBV29-1|TRBD1|TRBJ2-1|-
CSVAGDRVRDEQFF
TGCAGCGTTGCCGGGGACAGGGTTCGCGATGAGCAGTTCTTC
>TRBV18|TRBD1|TRBJ1-4|once
CASSPGQGTNEKLFF
TGTGCCAGCTCACCGGGACAGGGAACTAATGAAAAACTGTTTTTT
>TRBV28|-|TRBJ2-5|few
CASSSRRDGQETQYF
TGTGCCAGCAGTTCACGCCGGGACGGTCAAGAGACCCAGTACTTC
>TRBV10-3|-|TRBJ1-2|-
CAISESTTPPTF
TGTGCCATCAGTGAGTCGACTACGCCACCCACCTTC
>TRBV5-1|TRBD2|TRBJ2-5|few
CASSGTSGSVQETQYF
TGCGCCAGCAGTGGGACTAGCGGGAGCGTCCAAGAGACCCAGTACTTC
>TRBV20-1|-|TRBJ1-2|-
CSASQGLTYGYTF
TGCAGTGCGTCCCAAGGTCTTACTTATGGCTACACCTTC
>TRBV11-2|TRBD1|TRBJ2-7|-
CASSLVRGQGGYEQYF
TGTGCCAGCAGCTTAGTGAGGGGACAGGGAGGCTACGAGCAGTACTTC
>TRBV7-3|TRBD1|TRBJ2-1|once
CASSLTGGGDEQFF
TGTGCCAGCAGCCTTACAGGGGGAGGCGATGAGCAGTTCTTC
>TRBV29-1|TRBD2|TRBJ2-7|few
CSALAGEHYEQYF
TGCAGCGCCCTAGCGGGAGAACATTACGAGCAGTACTTC
>TRBV29-1|-|TRBJ1-1|-
CSVEGSGALRVTEAFF
TGCAGCGTTGAAGGCTCGGGGGCGCTTAGGGTCACTGAAGCTTTCTTT
>TRBV5-1|TRBD2|TRBJ2-1|-
CASSLLAGEANEQFF
TGCGCCAGCAGCTTACTAGCGGGAGAAGCCAATGAGCAGTTCTTC
>TRBV20-1|-|TRBJ1-1|-
CSAMRDTNTEAFF
TGCAGTGCTATGAGGGACACTAACACTGAAGCTTTCTTT
>TRBV4-2|-|TRBJ2-7|-
CASSHPGGGTYEQYF
TGTGCCAGCAGCCACCCCGGTGGGGGAACCTACGAGCAGTACTTC
>TRBV10-3|TRBD1|TRBJ2-1|-
CAIRTGTGSKGEQFF
TGTGCCATCAGAACCGGGACAGGGAGTAAAGGGGAGCAGTTCTTC
>TRBV5-1|TRBD1|TRBJ1-4|-
CASREQGGTNEKLFF
TGCGCCAGCAGGGAACAGGGGGGAACTAATGAAAAACTGTTTTTT
>TRBV20-1|-|TRBJ2-1|once
CSARDRRLNNEQFF
TGCAGTGCTAGAGATAGGCGACTAAACAATGAGCAGTTCTTC
>TRBV5-1|-|TRBJ1-1|-
CASSLEQVPSSTEAFF
TGCGCCAGCAGCTTGGAGCAGGTACCCTCGAGCACTGAAGCTTTCTTT
>TRBV5-1|TRBD1|TRBJ2-4|-
CASSTGEGEQYF
TGCGCCAGCAGTACAGGGGAAGGTGAGCAGTACTTC
>TRBV12-3/TRBV12-4|-|TRBJ1-4|few
CASSLRLTNEKLFF
TGTGCCAGCAGTTTACGGCTAACTAATGAAAAACTGTTTTTT
>TRBV10-3|TRBD1|TRBJ2-3|-
CAIRNTPGQGSADTQYF
TGTGCCATCAGAAACACCCCGGGACAGGGGAGTGCAGATACGCAGTATTTT
>TRBV29-1|-|TRBJ1-2|-
CSVEGATYGYTF
TGCAGCGTTGAAGGGGCCACTTATGGCTACACCTTC
>TRBV12-3/TRBV12-4|-|TRBJ2-7|-
CASSPFREQYF
TGTGCCAGCTCGCCCTTCAGAGAGCAGTACTTC
>TRBV27|TRBD1|TRBJ1-1|-
CASSRVDRVIPEAFF
TGTGCCAGCAGCCGCGTAGACAGGGTGATCCCTGAAGCTTTCTTT
>TRBV20-1|-|TRBJ2-7|-
CSARAMNYEQYF
TGCAGTGCTAGAGCCATGAACTACGAGCAGTACTTC
>TRBV29-1|-|TRBJ2-5|few
CSAKETQYF
TGCAGCGCCAAAGAGACCCAGTACTTC
>TRBV19|TRBD1|TRBJ2-1|-
CASSIQGARNEQFF
TGTGCCAGTAGTATACAGGGGGCGCGGAATGAGCAGTTCTTC
>TRBV7-9|-|TRBJ2-7|-
CASSLSAGATDHEQYF
TGTGCCAGCAGCTTAAGTGCTGGGGCGACGGACCACGAGCAGTACTTC
>TRBV20-1|-|TRBJ2-7|-
CSARLIGPPFRPDEQYF
TGCAGTGCTAGGTTGATAGGGCCACCATTTCGGCCAGACGAGCAGTACTTC
>TRBV27|-|TRBJ2-7|-
CASSLSERASYEQYF
TGTGCCAGCAGTTTATCCGAGCGGGCCTCCTACGAGCAGTACTTC